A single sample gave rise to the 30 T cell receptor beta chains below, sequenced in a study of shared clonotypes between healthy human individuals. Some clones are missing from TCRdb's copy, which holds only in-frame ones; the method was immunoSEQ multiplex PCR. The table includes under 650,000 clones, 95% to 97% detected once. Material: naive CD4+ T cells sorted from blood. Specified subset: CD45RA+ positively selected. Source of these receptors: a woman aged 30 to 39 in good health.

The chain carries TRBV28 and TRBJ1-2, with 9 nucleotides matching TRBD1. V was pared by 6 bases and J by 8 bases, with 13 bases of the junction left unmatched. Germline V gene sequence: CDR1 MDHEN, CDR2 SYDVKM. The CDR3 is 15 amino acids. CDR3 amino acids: CASRIAQGALSGYTF. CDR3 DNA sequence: TGTGCCAGCAGGATCGCACAGGGGGCGCTTTCGGGCTACACCTTC.

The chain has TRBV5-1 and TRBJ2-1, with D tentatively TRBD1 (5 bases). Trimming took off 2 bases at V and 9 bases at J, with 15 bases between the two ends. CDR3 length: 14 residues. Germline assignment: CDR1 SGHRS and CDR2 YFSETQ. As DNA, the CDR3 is TGCGCCAGCAGCTTTGTAAGTTTCGACAGTGAGCAGTTCTTC. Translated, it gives CASSFVSFDSEQFF.

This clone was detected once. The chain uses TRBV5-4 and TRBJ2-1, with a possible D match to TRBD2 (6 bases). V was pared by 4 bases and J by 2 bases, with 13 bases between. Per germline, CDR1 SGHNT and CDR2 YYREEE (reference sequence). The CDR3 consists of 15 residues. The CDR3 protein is CASSRSSGTYNEQFF. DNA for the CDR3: TGTGCCAGCAGCAGGAGTAGCGGAACCTACAATGAGCAGTTCTTC.

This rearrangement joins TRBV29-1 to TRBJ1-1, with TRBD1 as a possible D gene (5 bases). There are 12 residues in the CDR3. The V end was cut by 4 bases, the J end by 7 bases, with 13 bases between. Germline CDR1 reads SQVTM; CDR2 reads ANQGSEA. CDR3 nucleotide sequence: TGCAGCGTTGTCGGGGCTTCAGATGAAGCTTTCTTT. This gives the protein CSVVGASDEAFF.

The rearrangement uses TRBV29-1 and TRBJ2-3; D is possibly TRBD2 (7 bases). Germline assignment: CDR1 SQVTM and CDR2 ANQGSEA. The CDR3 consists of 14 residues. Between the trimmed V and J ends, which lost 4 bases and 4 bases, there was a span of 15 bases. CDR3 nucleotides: TGCAGCGTTGGGGGAGGGGGAGCGGCAGATACGCAGTATTTT. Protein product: CSVGGGGAADTQYF.

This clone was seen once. The CDR3 reads CSVESGLGANVLTF. As DNA, the CDR3 is TGCAGCGTTGAATCGGGGTTGGGGGCCAACGTCCTGACTTTC. The V gene is TRBV29-1, the J gene TRBJ2-6; tentative D call: TRBD2 (5 bases). V shed 2 bases and J shed 4 bases, with 9 bases lying between them. The CDR3 length is 14 residues. CDR1 and CDR2 from the germline V gene are SQVTM and ANQGSEA.

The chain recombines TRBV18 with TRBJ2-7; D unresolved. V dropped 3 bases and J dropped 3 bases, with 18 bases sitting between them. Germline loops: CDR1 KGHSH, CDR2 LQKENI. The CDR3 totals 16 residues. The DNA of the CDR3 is TGTGCCAGCTCACCCTATATAAGTTTAGGCGACTACGAGCAGTACTTC. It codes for CASSPYISLGDYEQYF.

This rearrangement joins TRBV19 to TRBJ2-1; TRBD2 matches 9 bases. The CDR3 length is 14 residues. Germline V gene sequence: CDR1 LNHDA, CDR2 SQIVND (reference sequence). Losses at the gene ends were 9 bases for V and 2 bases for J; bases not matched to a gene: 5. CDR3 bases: TGTGCCAGCAAGAGCGGGAGGACCTACAATGAGCAGTTCTTC. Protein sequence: CASKSGRTYNEQFF.

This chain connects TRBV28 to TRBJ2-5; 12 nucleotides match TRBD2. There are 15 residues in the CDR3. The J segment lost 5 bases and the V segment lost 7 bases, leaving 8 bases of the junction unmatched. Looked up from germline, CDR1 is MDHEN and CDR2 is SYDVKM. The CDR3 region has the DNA TGTGCCAGCACCCAACTAGCGGGAGGATTGGAGACCCAGTACTTC. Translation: CASTQLAGGLETQYF.

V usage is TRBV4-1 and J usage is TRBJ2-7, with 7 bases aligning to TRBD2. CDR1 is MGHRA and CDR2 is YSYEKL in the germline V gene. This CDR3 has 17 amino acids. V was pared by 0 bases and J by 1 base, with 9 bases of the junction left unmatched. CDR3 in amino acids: CASSQEAATSVSYEQYF. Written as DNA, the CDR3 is TGCGCCAGCAGCCAAGAGGCGGCCACTAGCGTTTCCTACGAGCAGTACTTC.

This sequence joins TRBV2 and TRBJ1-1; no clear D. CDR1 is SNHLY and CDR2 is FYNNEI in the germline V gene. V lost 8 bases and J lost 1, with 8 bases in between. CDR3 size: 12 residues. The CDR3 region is CASRSANTEAFF. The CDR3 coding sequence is TGTGCCAGCCGGTCCGCGAACACTGAAGCTTTCTTT.

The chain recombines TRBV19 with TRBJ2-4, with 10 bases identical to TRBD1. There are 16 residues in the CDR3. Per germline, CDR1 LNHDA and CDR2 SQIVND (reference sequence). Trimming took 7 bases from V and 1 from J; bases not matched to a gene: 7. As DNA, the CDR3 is TGTGCCAGTACTACGACAGGGGGCCTGGCCAAAAACATTCAGTACTTC. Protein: CASTTTGGLAKNIQYF.

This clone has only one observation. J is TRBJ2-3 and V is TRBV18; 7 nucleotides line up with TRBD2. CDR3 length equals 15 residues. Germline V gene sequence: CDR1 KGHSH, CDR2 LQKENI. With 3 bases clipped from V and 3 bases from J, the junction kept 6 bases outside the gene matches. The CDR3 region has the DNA TGTGCCAGCTCACCCCTAATTAGCGGGACAGATACGCAGTATTTT. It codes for CASSPLISGTDTQYF.

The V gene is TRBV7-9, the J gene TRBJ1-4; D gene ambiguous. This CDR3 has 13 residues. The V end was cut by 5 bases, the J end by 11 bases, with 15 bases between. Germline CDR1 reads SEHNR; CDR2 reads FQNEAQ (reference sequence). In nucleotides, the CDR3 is TGTGCCAGCAGCGATATCCCCGGGAGGAAACTGTTTTTT. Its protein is CASSDIPGRKLFF.

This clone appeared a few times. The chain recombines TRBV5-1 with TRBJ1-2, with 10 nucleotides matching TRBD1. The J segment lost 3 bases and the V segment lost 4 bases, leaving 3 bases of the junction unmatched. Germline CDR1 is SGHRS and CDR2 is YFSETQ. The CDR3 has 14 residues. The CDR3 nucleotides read TGCGCCAGCAGCGCGGGACAGGGGTACTATGGCTACACCTTC. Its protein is CASSAGQGYYGYTF.

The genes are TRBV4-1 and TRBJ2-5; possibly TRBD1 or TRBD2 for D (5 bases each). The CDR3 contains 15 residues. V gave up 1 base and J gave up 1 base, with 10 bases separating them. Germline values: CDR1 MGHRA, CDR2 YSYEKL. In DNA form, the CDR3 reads TGCGCCAGCAGCCAAGTCGGGGCTCCCCAAGAGACCCAGTACTTC. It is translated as CASSQVGAPQETQYF.

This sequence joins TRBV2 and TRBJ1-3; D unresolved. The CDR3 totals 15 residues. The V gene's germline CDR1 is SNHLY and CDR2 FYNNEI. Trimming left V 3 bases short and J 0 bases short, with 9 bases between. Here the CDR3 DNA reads TGTGCCAGCAGTGATCAACAGTACTCTGGAAACACCATATATTTT. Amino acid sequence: CASSDQQYSGNTIYF.

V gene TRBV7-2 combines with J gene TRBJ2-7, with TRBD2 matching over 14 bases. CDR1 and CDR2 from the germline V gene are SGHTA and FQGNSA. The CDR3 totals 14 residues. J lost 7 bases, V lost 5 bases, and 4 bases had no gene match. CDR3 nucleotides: TGTGCCAGCAGCGCGTGGACTAGCGGGAGGGAGCAGTACTTC. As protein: CASSAWTSGREQYF.

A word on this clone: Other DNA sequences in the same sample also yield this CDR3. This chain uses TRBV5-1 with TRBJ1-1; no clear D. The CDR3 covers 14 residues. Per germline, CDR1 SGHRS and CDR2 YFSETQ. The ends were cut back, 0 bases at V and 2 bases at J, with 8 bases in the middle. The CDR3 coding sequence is TGCGCCAGCAGCTTGGAGGGCTCAAACACTGAAGCTTTCTTT. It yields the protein CASSLEGSNTEAFF.

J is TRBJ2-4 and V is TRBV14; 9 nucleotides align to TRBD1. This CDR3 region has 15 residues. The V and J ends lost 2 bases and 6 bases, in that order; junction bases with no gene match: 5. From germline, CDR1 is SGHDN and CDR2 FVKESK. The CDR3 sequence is CASSQMTGGTNIQYF. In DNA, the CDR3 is TGTGCCAGCAGCCAAATGACAGGGGGTACAAACATTCAGTACTTC. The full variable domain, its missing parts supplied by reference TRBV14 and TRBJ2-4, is EAGVTQFPSHSVIEKGQTVTLRCDPISGHDNLYWYRRVMGKEIKFLLHFVKESKQDESGMPNNRFLAERTGGTYSTLKVQPAELEDSGVYFCASSQMTGGTNIQYFGAGTRLSVL.

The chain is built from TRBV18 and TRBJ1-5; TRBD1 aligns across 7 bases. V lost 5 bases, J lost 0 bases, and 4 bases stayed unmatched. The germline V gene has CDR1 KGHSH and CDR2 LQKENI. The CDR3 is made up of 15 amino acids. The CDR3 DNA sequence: TGTGCCAGCTCAGGACAGGAGTATAGCAATCAGCCCCAGCATTTT. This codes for CASSGQEYSNQPQHF.

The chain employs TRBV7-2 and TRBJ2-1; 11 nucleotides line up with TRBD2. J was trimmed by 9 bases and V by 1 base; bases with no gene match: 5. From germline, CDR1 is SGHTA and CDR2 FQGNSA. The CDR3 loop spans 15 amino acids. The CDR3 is CASSLVAGGPSEQFF. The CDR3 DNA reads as TGTGCCAGCAGCTTAGTAGCGGGAGGGCCTAGTGAGCAGTTCTTC. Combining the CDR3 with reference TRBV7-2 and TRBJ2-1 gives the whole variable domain GAGVSQSPSNKVTEKGKDVELRCDPISGHTALYWYRQSLGQGLEFLIYFQGNSAPDKSGLPSDRFSAERTGGSVSTLTIQRTQQEDSAVYLCASSLVAGGPSEQFFGPGTRLTVL.

CDR3 protein: CASSIGLAGEQFF. CDR3 bases: TGTGCCAGCAGCATCGGACTAGCGGGGGAGCAGTTCTTC. This chain connects TRBV7-7 to TRBJ2-1; TRBD2 aligns across 12 bases. CDR1 is SSHAT, CDR2 FNYEAQ, per germline (reference sequence). The CDR3 extends over 13 amino acids. The trim removed 5 bases at V and 10 bases at J, leaving 3 bases unmatched.

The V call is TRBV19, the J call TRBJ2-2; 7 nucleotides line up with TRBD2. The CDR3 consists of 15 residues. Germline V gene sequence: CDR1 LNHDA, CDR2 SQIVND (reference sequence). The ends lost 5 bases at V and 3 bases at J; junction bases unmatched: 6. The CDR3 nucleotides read TGTGCCAGTAGTCCCACGGGAGGTGACACCGGGGAGCTGTTTTTT. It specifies CASSPTGGDTGELFF.

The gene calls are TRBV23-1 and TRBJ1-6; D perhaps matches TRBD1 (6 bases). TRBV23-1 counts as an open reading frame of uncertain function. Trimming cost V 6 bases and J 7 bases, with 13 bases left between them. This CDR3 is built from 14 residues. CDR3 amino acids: CASRQGVPNSPLHF. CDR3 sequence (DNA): TGCGCCAGCAGACAGGGCGTTCCCAATTCACCCCTCCACTTT.

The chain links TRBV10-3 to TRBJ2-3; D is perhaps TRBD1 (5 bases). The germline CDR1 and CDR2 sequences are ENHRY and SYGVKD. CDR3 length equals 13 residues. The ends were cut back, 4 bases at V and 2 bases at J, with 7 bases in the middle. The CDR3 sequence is CAISAGNTDTQYF. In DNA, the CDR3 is TGTGCCATCAGTGCAGGGAACACAGATACGCAGTATTTT.

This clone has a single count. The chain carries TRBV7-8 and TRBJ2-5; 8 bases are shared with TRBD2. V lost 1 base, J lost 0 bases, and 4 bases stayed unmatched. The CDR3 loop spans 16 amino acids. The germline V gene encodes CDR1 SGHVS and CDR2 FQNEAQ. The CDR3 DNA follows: TGTGCCAGCAGCTTAGGACTAGCGAGAAACCAAGAGACCCAGTACTTC. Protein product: CASSLGLARNQETQYF.

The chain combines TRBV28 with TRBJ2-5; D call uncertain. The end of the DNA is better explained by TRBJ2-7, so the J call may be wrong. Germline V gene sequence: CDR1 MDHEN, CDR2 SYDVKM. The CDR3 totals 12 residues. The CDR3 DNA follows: TGTGCCAGCACTTCAGCAGCTTACGAGCAGTACTTC. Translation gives CASTSAAYEQYF.

The CDR3 DNA reads TGTGCCAGCTCATCAGGGCTTGTGGGACCGAAGGATGGCTACACCTTC. Residues: CASSSGLVGPKDGYTF. The chain carries TRBV18 and TRBJ1-2, with TRBD1 as a possible D gene (5 bases). CDR1 and CDR2 from the germline V gene are KGHSH and LQKENI. This CDR3 region has 16 residues. Trimming shortened V by 5 bases and J by 6 bases, and 22 bases separated the two germline ends.

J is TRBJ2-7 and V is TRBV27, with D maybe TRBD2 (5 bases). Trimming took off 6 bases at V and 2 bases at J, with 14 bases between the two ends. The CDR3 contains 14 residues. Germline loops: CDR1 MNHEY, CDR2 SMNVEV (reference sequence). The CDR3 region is CASRQDYLTYEQYF. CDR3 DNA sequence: TGTGCCAGCAGACAAGACTACCTGACCTACGAGCAGTACTTC.